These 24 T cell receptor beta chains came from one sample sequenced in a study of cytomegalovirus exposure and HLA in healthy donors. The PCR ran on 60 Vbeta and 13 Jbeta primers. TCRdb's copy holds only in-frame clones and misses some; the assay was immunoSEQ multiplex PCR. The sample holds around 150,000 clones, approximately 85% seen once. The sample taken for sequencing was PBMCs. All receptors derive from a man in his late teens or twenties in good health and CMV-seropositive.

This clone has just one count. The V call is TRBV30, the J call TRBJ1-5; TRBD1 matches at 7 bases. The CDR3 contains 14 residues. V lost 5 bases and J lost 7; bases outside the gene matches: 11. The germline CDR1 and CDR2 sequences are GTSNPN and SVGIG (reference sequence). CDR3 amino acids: CAWDQTGIGQPQHF. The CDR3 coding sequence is TGTGCCTGGGACCAGACAGGGATTGGACAGCCCCAGCATTTT.

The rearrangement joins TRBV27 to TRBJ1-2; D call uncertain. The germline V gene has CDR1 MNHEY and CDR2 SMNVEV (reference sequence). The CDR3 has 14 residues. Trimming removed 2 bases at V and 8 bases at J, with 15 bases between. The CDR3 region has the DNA TGTGCCAGCAGTTTAAGGCGGAGAGGGCACGGCTACACCTTC. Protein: CASSLRRRGHGYTF.

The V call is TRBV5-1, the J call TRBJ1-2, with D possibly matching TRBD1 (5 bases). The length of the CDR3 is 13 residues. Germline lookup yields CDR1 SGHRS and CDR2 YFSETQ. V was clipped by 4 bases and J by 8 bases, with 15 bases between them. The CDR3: CASSLATGDGYTF. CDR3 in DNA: TGCGCCAGCAGCCTTGCGACGGGGGACGGCTACACCTTC.

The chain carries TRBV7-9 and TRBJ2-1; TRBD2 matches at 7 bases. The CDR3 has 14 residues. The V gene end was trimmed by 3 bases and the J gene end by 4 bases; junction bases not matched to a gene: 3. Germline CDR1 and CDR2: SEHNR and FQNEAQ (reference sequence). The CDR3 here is CASSFQRGYNEQFF. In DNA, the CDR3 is TGTGCCAGCAGCTTCCAGCGGGGTTACAATGAGCAGTTCTTC.

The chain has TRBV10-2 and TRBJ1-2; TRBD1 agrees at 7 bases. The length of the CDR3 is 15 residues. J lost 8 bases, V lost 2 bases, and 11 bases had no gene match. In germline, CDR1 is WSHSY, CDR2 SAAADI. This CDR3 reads CASSERLQGRNGYTF. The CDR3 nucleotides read TGCGCCAGCAGTGAGAGGTTACAGGGGCGGAACGGCTACACCTTC.

CDR3 nucleotides: TGTGCCAGCAGTCCTTCGGGACAATCCTACAATGAGCAGTTCTTC. Translated, it gives CASSPSGQSYNEQFF. The chain has TRBV25-1 and TRBJ2-1, with D possibly TRBD1 on 6 matching bases. The germline V and J ends were trimmed by 5 bases and 1 base, with 12 bases remaining between them. The CDR3 is 15 amino acids. In germline, CDR1 is MGHDK, CDR2 SYGVNS.

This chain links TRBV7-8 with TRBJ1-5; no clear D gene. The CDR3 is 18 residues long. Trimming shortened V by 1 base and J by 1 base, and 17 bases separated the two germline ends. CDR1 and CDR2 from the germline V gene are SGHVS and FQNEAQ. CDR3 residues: CASSLVSPGSWSNQPQHF. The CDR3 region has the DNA TGTGCCAGCAGCTTAGTTTCCCCTGGCTCTTGGAGCAATCAGCCCCAGCATTTT.

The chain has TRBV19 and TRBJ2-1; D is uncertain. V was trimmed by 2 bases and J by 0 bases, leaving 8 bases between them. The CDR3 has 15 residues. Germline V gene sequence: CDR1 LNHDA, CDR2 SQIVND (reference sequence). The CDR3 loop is CASSITPSSYNEQFF. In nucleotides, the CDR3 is TGTGCCAGTAGTATAACCCCGAGCTCCTACAATGAGCAGTTCTTC.

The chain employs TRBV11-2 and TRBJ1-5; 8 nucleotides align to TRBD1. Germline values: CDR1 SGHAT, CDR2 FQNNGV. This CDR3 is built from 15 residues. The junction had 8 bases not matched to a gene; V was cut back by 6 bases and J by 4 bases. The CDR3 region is CASSIDRGTNQPQHF. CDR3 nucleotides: TGTGCCAGCAGTATTGACAGGGGTACTAATCAGCCCCAGCATTTT. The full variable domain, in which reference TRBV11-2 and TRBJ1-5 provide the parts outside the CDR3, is EAGVAQSPRYKIIEKRQSVAFWCNPISGHATLYWYQQILGQGPKLLIQFQNNGVVDDSQLPKDRFSAERLKGVDSTLKIQPAKLEDSAVYLCASSIDRGTNQPQHFGDGTRLSIL.

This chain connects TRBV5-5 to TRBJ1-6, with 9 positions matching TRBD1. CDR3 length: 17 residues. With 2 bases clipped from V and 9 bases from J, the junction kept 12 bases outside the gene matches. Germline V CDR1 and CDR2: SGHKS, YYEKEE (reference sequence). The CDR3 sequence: CASSFQFQDRGGSPLHF. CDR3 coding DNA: TGTGCCAGCAGCTTTCAATTCCAGGACAGGGGCGGTTCACCCCTCCACTTT.

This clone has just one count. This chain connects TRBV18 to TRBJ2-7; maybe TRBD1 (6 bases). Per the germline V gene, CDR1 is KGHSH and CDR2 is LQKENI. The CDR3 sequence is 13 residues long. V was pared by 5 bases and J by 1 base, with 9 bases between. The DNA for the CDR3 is TGTGCCAGCTCAGGAGGACAGTCCTACGAGCAGTACTTC. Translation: CASSGGQSYEQYF.

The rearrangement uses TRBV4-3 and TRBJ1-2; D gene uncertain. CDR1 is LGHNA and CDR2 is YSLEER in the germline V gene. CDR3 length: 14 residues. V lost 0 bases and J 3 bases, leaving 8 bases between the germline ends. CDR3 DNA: TGCGCCAGCAGCCAAGATTTGGGAGACTATGGCTACACCTTC. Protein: CASSQDLGDYGYTF.

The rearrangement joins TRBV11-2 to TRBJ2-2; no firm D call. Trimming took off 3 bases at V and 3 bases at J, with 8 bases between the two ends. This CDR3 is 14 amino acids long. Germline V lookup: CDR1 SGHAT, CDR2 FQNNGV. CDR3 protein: CASSFFGYTGELFF. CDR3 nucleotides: TGTGCCAGCAGCTTCTTTGGCTACACCGGGGAGCTGTTTTTT.

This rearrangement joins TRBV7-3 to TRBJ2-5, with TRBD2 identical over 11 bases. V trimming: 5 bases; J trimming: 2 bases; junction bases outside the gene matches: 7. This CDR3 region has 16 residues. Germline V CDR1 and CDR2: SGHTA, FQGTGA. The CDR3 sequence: CASSLLGTSGQETQYF. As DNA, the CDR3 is TGTGCCAGCAGCCTCCTAGGGACTAGCGGACAAGAGACCCAGTACTTC. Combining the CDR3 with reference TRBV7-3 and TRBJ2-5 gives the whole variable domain GAGVSQTPSNKVTEKGKYVELRCDPISGHTALYWYRQSLGQGPEFLIYFQGTGAADDSGLPNDRFFAVRPEGSVSTLKIQRTERGDSAVYLCASSLLGTSGQETQYFGPGTRLLVL.

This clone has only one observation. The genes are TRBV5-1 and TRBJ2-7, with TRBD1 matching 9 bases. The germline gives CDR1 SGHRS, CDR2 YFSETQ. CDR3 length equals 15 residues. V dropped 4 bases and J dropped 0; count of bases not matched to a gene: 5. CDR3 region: CASSPGQGGSYEQYF. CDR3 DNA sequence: TGCGCCAGCAGCCCGGGACAGGGAGGCTCCTACGAGCAGTACTTC.

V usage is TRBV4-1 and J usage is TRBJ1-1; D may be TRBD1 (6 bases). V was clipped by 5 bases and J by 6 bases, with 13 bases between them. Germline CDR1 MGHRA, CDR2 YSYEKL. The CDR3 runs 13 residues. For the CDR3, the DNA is TGCGCCAGCAGCAGACCGGGGGGGCCTGAAGCTTTCTTT. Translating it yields CASSRPGGPEAFF.

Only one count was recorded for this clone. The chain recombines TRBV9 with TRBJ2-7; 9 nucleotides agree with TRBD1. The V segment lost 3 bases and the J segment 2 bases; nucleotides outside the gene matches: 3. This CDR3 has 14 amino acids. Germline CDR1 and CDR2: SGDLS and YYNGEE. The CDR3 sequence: CASSAGTGTYEQYF. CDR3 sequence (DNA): TGTGCCAGCAGCGCCGGGACAGGGACCTACGAGCAGTACTTC.

The CDR3 protein is CASSFRQGASSNYGYTF. CDR3 sequence (DNA): TGTGCCAGCAGTTTTCGACAGGGGGCTTCTTCTAACTATGGCTACACCTTC. The V gene is TRBV27, the J gene TRBJ1-2; TRBD1 agrees at 10 bases. Trimming took 3 bases from V and 0 from J; bases not matched to a gene: 7. This CDR3 comprises 17 residues. Germline V gene sequence: CDR1 MNHEY, CDR2 SMNVEV (reference sequence).

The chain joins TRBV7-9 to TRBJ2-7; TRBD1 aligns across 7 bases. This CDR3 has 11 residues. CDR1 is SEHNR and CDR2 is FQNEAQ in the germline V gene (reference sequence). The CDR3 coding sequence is TGTGTGTCGAGACAGGGACACGAGCAGTACTTC. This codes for CVSRQGHEQYF.

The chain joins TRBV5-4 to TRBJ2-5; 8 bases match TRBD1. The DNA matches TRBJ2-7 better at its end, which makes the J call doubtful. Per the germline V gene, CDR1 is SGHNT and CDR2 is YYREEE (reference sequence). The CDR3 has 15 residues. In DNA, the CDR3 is TGTGCCAGCAGCATCCGGGACAGGTCTTCCTACGAGCAGTACTTC. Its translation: CASSIRDRSSYEQYF.

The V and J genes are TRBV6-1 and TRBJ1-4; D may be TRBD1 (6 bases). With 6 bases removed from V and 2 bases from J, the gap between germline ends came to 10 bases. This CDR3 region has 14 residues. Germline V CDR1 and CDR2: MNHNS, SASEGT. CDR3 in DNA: TGTGCCAGCAGCACAGGGTGGACTAATGAAAAACTGTTTTTT. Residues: CASSTGWTNEKLFF.

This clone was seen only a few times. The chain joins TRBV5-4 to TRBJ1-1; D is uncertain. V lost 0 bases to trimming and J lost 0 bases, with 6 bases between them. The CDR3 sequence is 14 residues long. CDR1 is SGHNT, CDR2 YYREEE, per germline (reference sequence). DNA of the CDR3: TGTGCCAGCAGCTTGGATCCCATGAACACTGAAGCTTTCTTT. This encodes CASSLDPMNTEAFF.

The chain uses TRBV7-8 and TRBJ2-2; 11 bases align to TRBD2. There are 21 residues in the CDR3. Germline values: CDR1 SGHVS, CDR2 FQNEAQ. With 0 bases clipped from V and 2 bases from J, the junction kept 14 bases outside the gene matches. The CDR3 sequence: CASSLAVTRLAGGGNTGELFF. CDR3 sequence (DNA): TGTGCCAGCAGCTTAGCGGTCACCCGCCTAGCGGGGGGCGGAAACACCGGGGAGCTGTTTTTT.

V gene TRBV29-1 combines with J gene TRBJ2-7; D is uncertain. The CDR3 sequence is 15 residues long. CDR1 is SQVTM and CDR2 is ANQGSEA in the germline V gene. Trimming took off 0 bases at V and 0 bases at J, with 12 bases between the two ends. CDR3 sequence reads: CSVEDDGITSYEQYF. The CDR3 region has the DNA TGCAGCGTTGAAGATGATGGCATAACCTCCTACGAGCAGTACTTC.